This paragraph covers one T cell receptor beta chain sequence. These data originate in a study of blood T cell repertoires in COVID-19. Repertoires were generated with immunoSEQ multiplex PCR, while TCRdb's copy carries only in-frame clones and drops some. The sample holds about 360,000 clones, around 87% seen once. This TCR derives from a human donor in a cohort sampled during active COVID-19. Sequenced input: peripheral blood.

CDR3 DNA: TGCGCCAGCAGCCCGGGCGCGGGGACTCAGTACTTC. As protein: CASSPGAGTQYF. The rearrangement links TRBV5-1 to TRBJ2-7; a possible D gene is TRBD2 (6 bases). CDR1 and CDR2 from the germline V gene are SGHRS and YFSETQ. The V end lost 4 bases, the J end lost 10 bases, and 15 bases lay between the germline ends. The CDR3 is made up of 12 amino acids.